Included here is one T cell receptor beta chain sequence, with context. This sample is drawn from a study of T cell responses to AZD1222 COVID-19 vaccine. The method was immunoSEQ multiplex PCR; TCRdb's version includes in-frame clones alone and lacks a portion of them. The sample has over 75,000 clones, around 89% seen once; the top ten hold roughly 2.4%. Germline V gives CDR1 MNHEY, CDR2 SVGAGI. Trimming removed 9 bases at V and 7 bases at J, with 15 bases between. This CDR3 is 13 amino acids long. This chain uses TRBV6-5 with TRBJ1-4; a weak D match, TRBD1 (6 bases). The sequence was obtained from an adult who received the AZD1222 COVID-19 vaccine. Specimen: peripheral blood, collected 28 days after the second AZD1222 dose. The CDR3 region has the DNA TGTGCCAGTAGAGGGCAGGGGAGTGAAAAACTGTTTTTT. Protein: CASRGQGSEKLFF.